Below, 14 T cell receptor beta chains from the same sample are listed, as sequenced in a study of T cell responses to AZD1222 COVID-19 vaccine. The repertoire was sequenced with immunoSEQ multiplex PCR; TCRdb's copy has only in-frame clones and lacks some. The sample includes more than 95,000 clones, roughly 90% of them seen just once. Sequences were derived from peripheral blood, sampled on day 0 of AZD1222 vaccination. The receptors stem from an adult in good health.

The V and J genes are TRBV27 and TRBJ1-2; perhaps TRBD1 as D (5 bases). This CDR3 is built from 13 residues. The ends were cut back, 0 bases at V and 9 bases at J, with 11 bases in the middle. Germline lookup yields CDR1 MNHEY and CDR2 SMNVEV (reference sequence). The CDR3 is CASSLSGGQRYTF. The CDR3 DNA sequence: TGTGCCAGCAGTTTATCCGGGGGTCAGCGCTACACCTTC.

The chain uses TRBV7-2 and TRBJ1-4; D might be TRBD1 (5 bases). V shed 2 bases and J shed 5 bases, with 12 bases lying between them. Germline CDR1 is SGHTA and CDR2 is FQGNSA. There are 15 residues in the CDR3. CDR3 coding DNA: TGTGCCAGCAGCTTATTTTGGGGGGGAAATGAAAAACTGTTTTTT. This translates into CASSLFWGGNEKLFF.

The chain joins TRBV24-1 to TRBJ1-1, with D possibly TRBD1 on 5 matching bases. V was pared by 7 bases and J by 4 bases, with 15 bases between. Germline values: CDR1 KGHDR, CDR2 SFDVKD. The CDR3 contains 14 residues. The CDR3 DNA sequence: TGTGCCACCAGACCCACCGGGACCGTCACTGAAGCTTTCTTT. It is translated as CATRPTGTVTEAFF.

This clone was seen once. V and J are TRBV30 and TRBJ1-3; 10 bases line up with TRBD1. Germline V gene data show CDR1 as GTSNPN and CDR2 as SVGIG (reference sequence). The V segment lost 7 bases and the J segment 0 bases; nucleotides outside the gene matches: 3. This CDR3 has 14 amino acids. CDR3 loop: CASGQGVSGNTIYF. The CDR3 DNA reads TGTGCCTCCGGACAGGGGGTCTCTGGAAACACCATATATTTT.

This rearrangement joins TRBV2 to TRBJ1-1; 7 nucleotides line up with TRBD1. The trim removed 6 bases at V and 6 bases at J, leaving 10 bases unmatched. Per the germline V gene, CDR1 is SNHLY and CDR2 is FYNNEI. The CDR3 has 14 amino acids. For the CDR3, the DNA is TGTGCCAGCAGACTATCCGGGGACAGTTCTGAAGCTTTCTTT. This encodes CASRLSGDSSEAFF.

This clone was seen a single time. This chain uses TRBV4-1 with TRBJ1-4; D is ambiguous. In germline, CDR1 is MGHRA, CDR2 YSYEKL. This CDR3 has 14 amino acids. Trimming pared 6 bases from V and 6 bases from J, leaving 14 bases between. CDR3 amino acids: CASRREASDEKLFF. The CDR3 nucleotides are TGCGCCAGCAGGAGGGAGGCCAGCGATGAAAAACTGTTTTTT.

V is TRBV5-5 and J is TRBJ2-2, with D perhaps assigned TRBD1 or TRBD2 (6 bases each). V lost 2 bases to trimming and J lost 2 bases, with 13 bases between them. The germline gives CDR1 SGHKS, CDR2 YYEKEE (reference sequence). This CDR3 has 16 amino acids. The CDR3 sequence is CASSLSGGLNTGELFF. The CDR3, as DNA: TGTGCCAGCAGCTTATCCGGGGGCCTTAACACCGGGGAGCTGTTTTTT.

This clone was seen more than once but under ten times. The CDR3, as DNA: TGTGCCAGCAGTTCGACAGGGTCGGGTGAAAAACTGTTTTTT. Translated, it gives CASSSTGSGEKLFF. The gene calls are TRBV27 and TRBJ1-4; 7 bases line up with TRBD1. Trimming cost V 4 bases and J 7 bases; bases outside gene matches: 6. Germline V CDR1 and CDR2: MNHEY, SMNVEV (reference sequence). The CDR3 is made up of 14 amino acids.

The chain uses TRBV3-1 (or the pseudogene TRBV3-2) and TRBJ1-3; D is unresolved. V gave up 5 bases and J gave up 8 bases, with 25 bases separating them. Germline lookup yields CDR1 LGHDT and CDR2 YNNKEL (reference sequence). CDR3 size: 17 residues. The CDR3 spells CASSTRPQVVSWDTIYF. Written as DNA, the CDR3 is TGTGCCAGCAGCACCCGTCCGCAGGTGGTATCGTGGGACACCATATATTTT.

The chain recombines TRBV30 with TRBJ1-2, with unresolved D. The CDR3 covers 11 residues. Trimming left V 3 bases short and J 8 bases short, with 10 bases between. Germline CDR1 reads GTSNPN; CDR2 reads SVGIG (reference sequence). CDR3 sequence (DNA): TGTGCCTGGAGCGCCACTTCCGGCTACACCTTC. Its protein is CAWSATSGYTF.

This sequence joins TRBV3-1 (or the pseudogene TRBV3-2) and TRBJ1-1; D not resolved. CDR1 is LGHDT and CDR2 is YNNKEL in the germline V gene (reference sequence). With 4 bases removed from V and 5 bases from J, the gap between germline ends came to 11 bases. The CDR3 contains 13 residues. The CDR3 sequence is CASSPPGKTEAFF. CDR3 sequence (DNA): TGTGCCAGCAGCCCCCCAGGTAAAACTGAAGCTTTCTTT.

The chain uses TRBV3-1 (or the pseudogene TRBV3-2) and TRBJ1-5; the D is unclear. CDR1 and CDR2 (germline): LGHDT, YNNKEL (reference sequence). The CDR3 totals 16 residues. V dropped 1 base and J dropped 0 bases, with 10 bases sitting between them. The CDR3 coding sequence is TGTGCCAGCAGCCAAGGTTCCGGAATTAGCAATCAGCCCCAGCATTTT. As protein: CASSQGSGISNQPQHF.

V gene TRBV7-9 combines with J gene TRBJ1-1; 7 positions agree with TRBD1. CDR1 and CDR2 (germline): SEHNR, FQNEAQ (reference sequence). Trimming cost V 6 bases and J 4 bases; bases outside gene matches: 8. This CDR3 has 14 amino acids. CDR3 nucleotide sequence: TGTGCCAGCAGTCCGACAGGGATGGGCACTGAAGCTTTCTTT. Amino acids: CASSPTGMGTEAFF.

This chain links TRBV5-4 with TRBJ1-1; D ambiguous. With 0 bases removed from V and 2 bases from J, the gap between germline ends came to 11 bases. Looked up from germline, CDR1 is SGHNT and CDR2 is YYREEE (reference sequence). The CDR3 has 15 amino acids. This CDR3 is CASSLAVRGNTEAFF. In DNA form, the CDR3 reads TGTGCCAGCAGCTTGGCCGTCCGGGGTAACACTGAAGCTTTCTTT. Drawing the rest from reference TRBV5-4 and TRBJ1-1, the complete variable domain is ETGVTQSPTHLIKTRGQQVTLRCSSQSGHNTVSWYQQALGQGPQFIFQYYREEENGRGNFPPRFSGLQFPNYSSELNVNALELDDSALYLCASSLAVRGNTEAFFGQGTRLTVV.